One TCR beta chain is described in this entry. The sample belongs to a study of blood T cell repertoires in COVID-19. This table comes from immunoSEQ multiplex PCR, and its TCRdb copy is limited to in-frame clones, with some not included. The sample has some 110,000 clones; around 86% are singletons. This CDR3 contains 17 residues. V lost 5 bases, J lost 0 bases, and 13 bases stayed unmatched. The germline V gene has CDR1 SGHRS and CDR2 YFSETQ. Sequences were obtained from peripheral blood. The chain uses TRBV5-1 and TRBJ2-7; 8 positions agree with TRBD2. The receptor was derived from a man aged 40-55 years with acute or convalescent COVID-19. CDR3 bases: TGCGCCAGCAGTCCCGTGTCGGCGGGGGGAAGCTCCTACGAGCAGTACTTC. This encodes CASSPVSAGGSSYEQYF.